This T cell receptor (beta chain) was captured in a study of blood T cell repertoires in COVID-19. As processed by the authors: Researchers report that nucleated cell counts were estimated from reference gene primer amplification. Clones were sequenced by immunoSEQ multiplex PCR, and TCRdb holds only the in-frame ones, with some missing. The D gene and trimming were derived from the DNA, and the V and J assignments and clone size from that table. The sample carries roughly 150,000 clones, more than 65% recorded once. There are 15 residues in the CDR3. V lost 5 bases and J lost 0; bases outside the gene matches: 4. Germline values: CDR1 SGHTA, CDR2 FQGTGA.

Input material: peripheral blood. The sequence was collected from a woman in her forties or fifties with acute or convalescent COVID-19. This rearrangement joins TRBV7-3 to TRBJ2-1; TRBD1 matches 7 bases. In DNA, the CDR3 is TGTGCCAGCAGCACAGGGGCTAGCTCCTACAATGAGCAGTTCTTC. It yields the protein CASSTGASSYNEQFF.